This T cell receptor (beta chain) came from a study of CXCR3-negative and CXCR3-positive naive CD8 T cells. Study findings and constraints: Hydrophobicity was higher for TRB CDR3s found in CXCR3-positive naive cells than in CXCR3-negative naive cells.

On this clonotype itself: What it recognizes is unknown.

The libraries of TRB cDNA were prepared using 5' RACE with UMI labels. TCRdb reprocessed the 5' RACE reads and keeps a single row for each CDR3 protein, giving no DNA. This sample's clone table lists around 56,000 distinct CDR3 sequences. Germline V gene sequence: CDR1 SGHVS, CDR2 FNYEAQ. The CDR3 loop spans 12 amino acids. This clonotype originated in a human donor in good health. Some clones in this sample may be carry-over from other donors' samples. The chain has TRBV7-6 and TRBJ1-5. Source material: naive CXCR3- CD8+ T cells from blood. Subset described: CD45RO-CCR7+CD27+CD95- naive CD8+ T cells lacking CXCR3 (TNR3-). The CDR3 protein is CAGPIAGTTQHF.